This TCR beta chain was sequenced for a study of cytomegalovirus exposure and HLA in healthy donors. In the PCR, 60 Vbeta and 13 Jbeta primers were used. Original processing methods: Later work found roughly 80 million unique TCR beta chains, with some 11 million shared. Profiled with immunoSEQ multiplex PCR; TCRdb holds only in-frame clones, not every one. For V, J and clone size, that table is used; D and trimming come from the DNA. The sample shows approximately 70,000 clones, around three quarters of them seen only once. The V gene's germline CDR1 is SNHLY and CDR2 FYNNEI. There are 15 residues in the CDR3. V was cut by 6 bases and J by 3 bases, with 17 bases left in between. This clone was counted once.

The TCR comes from a woman in her forties or fifties in good health and CMV-seropositive. The specimen was PBMCs. This chain links TRBV2 with TRBJ1-1; D unresolved. The CDR3 sequence is CASRREGGGHTEAFF. Here the CDR3 DNA reads TGTGCCAGCAGGCGCGAAGGAGGAGGTCACACTGAAGCTTTCTTT.